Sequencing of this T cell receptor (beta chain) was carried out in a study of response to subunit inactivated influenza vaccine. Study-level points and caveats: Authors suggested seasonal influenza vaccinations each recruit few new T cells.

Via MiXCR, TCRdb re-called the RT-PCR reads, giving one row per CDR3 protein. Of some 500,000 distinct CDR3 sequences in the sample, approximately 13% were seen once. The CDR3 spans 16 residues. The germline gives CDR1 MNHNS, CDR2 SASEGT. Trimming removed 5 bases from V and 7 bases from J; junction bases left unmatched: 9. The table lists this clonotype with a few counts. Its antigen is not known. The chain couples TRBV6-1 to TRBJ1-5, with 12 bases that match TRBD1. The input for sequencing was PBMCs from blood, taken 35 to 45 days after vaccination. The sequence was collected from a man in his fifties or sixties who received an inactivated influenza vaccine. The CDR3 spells CASSRTGTGGFQPQHF. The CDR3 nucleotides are TGTGCCAGCAGTCGGACCGGGACAGGGGGCTTCCAGCCCCAGCATTTT.